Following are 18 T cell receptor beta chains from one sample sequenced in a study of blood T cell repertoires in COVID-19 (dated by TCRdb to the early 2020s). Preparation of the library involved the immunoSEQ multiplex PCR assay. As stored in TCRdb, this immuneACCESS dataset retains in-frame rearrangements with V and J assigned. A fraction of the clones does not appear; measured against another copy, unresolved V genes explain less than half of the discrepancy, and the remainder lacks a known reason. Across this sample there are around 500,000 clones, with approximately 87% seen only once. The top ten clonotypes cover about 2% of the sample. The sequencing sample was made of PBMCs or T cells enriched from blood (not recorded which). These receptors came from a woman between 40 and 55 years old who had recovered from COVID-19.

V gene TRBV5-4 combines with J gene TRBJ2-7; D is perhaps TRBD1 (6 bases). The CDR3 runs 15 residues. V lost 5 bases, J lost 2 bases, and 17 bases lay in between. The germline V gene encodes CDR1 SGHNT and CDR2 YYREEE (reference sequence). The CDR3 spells CASRLRGEKTYEQYF. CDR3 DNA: TGTGCCAGCAGACTCAGGGGCGAGAAAACCTACGAGCAGTACTTC.

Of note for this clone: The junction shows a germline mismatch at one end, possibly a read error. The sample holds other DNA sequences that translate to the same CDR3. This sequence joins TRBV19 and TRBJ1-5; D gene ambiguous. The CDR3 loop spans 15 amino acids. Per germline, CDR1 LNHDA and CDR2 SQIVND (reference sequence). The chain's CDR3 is CASSIDIGRIKPQHF. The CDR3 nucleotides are TGTGCCAGTAGTATAGATATTGGCAGGATAAAGCCTCAGCATTTT.

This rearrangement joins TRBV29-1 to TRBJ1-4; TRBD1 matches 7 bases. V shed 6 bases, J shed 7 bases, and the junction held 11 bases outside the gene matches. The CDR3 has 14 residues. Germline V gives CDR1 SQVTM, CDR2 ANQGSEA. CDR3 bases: TGCAGCGTCGCTTCAGGGGGAAGAATTGAAAAACTGTTTTTT. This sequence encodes CSVASGGRIEKLFF.

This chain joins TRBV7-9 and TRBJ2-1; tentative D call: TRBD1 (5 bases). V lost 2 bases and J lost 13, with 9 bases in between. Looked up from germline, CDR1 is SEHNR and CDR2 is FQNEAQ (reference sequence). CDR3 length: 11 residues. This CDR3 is CASSLRGPQFF. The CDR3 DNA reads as TGTGCCAGCAGCTTAAGGGGTCCCCAGTTCTTC.

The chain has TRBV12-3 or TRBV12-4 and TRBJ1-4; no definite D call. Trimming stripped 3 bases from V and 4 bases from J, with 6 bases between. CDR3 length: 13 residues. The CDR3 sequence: CASSLGSNEKLFF. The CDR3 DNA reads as TGTGCCAGCAGTTTGGGGAGTAATGAAAAACTGTTTTTT.

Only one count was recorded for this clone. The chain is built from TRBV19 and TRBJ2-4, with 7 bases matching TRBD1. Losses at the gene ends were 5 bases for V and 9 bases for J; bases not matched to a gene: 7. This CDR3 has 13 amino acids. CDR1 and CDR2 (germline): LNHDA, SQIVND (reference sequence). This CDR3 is CASSSLTGSIQYF. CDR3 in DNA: TGTGCCAGTAGTTCTCTGACAGGGAGCATTCAGTACTTC.

The CDR3 DNA follows: TGTGCCATCAGTGACAGATGGAGCACTGAAGCTTTCTTT. Translated, it gives CAISDRWSTEAFF. This chain uses TRBV10-3 with TRBJ1-1; the D is unclear. Germline V gene lookup returns CDR1 ENHRY and CDR2 SYGVKD. The V end lost 3 bases, the J end lost 4 bases, and 9 bases lay between the germline ends. This CDR3 is built from 13 residues.

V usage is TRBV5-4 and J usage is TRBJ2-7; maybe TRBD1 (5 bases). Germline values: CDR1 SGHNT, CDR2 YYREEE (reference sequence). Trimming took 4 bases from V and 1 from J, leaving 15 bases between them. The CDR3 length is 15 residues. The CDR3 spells CASSPDDAGSYEQYF. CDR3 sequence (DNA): TGTGCCAGCAGCCCTGACGACGCAGGGTCCTACGAGCAGTACTTC. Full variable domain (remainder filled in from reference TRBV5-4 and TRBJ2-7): ETGVTQSPTHLIKTRGQQVTLRCSSQSGHNTVSWYQQALGQGPQFIFQYYREEENGRGNFPPRFSGLQFPNYSSELNVNALELDDSALYLCASSPDDAGSYEQYFGPGTRLTVT.

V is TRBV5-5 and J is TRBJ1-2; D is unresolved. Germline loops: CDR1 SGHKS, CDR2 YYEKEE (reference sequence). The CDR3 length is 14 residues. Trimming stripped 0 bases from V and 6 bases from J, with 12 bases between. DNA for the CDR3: TGTGCCAGCAGCTTGGAAGTTATGGAGAATGGCTACACCTTC. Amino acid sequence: CASSLEVMENGYTF.

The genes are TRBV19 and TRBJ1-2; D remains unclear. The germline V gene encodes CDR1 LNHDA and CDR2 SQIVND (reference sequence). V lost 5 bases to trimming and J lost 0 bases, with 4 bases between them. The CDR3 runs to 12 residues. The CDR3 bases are TGTGCCAGTAGTCTCCCTAACTATGGCTACACCTTC. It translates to CASSLPNYGYTF.

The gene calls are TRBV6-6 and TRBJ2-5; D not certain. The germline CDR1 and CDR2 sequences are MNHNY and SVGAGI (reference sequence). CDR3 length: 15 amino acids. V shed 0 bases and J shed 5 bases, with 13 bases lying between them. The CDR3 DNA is TGTGCCAGCAGTTACTCGATGTCAGACACGGAGACCCAGTACTTC. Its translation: CASSYSMSDTETQYF.

CDR3 nucleotide sequence: TGCGCCAGCAGCCAAGAGAGCCCCGCTAGCGGACGACCCACCGGGGAGCTGTTTTTT. Its protein product is CASSQESPASGRPTGELFF. The chain couples TRBV4-1 to TRBJ2-2; 7 bases map to TRBD2. Looked up from germline, CDR1 is MGHRA and CDR2 is YSYEKL. The ends lost 0 bases at V and 4 bases at J; junction bases unmatched: 14. This CDR3 is built from 19 residues.

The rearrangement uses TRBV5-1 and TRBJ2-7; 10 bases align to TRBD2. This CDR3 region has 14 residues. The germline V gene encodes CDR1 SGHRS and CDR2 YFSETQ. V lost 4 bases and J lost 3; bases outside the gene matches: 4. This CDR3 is CASSPRTSGYEQYF. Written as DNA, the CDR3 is TGCGCCAGCAGCCCAAGGACTAGCGGCTACGAGCAGTACTTC.

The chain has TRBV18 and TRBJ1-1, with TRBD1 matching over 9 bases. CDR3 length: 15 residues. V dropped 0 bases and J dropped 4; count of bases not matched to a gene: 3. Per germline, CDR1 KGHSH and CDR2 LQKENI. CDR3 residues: CASSPPWDRVTEAFF. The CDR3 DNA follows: TGTGCCAGCTCACCACCGTGGGACAGGGTCACTGAAGCTTTCTTT.

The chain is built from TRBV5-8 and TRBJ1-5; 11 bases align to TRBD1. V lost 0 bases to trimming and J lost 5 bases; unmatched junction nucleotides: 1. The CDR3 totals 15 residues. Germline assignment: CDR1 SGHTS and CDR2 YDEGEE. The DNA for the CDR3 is TGTGCCAGCAGCTTGGGGGACAGGGGGGATCAGCCCCAGCATTTT. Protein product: CASSLGDRGDQPQHF.

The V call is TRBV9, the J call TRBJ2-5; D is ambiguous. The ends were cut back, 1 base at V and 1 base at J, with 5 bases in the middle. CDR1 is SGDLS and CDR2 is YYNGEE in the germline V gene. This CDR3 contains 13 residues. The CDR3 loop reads CASSVQIQETQYF. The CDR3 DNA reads TGTGCCAGCAGCGTACAGATCCAAGAGACCCAGTACTTC.

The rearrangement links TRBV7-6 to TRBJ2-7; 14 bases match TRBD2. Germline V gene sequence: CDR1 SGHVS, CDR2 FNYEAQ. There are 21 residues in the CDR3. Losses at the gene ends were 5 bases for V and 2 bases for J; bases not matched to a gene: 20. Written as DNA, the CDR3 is TGTGCCAGCAGCCCGGACCGATGGGACAGGGAGGGACTAGCGGGAGCCTACGAGCAGTACTTC. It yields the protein CASSPDRWDREGLAGAYEQYF.

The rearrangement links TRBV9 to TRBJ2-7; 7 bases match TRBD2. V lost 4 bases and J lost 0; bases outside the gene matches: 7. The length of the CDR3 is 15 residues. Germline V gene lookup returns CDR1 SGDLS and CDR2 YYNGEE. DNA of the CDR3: TGTGCCAGCAGCCCCCGCCAGCGGGACTCCTACGAGCAGTACTTC. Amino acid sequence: CASSPRQRDSYEQYF.